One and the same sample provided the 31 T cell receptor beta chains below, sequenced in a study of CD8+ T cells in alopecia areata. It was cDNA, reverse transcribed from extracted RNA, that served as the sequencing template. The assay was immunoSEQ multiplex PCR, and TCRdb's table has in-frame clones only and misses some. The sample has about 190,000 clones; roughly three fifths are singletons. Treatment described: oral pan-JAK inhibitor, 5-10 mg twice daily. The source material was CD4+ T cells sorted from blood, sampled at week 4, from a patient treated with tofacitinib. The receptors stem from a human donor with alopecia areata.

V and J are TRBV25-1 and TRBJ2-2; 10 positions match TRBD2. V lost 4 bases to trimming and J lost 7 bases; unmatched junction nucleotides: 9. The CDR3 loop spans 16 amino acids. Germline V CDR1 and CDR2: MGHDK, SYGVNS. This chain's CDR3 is CASSGNSGRKVGELFF. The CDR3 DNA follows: TGTGCCAGCAGTGGAAATAGCGGGAGGAAGGTCGGGGAGCTGTTTTTT. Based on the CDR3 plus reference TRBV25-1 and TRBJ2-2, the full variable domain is EADIYQTPRYLVIGTGKKITLECSQTMGHDKMYWYQQDPGMELHLIHYSYGVNSTEKGDLSSESTVSRIRTEHFPLTLESARPSHTSQYLCASSGNSGRKVGELFFGEGSRLTVL.

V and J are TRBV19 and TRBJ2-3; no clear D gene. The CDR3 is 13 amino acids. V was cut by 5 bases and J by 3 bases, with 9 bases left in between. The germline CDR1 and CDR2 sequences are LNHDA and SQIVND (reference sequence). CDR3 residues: CASSGLRTDTQYF. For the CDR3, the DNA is TGTGCCAGTAGTGGCCTGAGGACAGATACGCAGTATTTT.

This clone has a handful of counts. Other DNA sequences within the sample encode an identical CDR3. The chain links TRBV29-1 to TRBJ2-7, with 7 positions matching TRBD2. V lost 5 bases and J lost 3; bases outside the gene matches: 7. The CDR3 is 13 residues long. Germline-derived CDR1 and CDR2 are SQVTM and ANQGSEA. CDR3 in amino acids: CSVLSGTYYEQYF. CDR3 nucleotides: TGCAGCGTTCTGAGCGGGACTTACTACGAGCAGTACTTC.

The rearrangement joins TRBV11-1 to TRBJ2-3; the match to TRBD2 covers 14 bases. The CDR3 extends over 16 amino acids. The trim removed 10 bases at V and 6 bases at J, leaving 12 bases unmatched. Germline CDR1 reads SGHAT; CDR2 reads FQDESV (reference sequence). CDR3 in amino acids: CATRPGLAGESDTQYF. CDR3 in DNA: TGTGCCACCCGACCGGGACTAGCGGGAGAGTCGGATACGCAGTATTTT.

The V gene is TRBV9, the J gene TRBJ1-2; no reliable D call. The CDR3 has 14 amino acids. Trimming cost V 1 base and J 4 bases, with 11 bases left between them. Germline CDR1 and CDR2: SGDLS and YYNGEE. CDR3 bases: TGTGCCAGCAGCGTAACCTCCGGCAGCTATGGCTACACCTTC. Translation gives CASSVTSGSYGYTF.

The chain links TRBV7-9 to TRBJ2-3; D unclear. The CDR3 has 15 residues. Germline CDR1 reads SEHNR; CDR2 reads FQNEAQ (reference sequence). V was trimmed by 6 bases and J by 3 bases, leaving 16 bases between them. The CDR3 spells CASRNRAWGTDTQYF. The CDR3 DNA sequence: TGTGCCAGCAGGAACCGGGCGTGGGGTACAGATACGCAGTATTTT.

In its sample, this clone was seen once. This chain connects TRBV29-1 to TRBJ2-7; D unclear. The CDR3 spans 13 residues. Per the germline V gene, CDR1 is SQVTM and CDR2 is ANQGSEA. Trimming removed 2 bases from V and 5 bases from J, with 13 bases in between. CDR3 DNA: TGCAGCGTTGAAACCGGGCGAGGAGACGAGCAGTACTTC. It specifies CSVETGRGDEQYF.

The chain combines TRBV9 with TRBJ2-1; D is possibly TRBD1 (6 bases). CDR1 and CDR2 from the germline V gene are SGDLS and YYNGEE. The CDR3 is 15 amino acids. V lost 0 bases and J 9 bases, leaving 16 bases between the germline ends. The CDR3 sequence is CASSVAGPGVGEQFF. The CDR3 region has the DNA TGTGCCAGCAGCGTAGCGGGTCCAGGGGTGGGTGAGCAGTTCTTC.

The DNA of the CDR3 is TGCAGCGTTGAAGTCCCCGACAGTCAAGGCGGCTACACCTTC. Its protein is CSVEVPDSQGGYTF. This chain connects TRBV29-1 to TRBJ1-2, with D possibly matching TRBD1 (5 bases). This CDR3 has 14 amino acids. V lost 1 base and J 8 bases, leaving 17 bases between the germline ends. CDR1 SQVTM and CDR2 ANQGSEA come from the germline V gene.

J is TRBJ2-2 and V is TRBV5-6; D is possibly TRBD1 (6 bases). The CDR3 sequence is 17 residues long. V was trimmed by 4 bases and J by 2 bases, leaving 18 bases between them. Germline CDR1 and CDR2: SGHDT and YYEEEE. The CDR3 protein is CASSPLGQGPNTGELFF. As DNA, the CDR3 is TGTGCCAGCAGCCCTCTAGGGCAGGGGCCAAACACCGGGGAGCTGTTTTTT.

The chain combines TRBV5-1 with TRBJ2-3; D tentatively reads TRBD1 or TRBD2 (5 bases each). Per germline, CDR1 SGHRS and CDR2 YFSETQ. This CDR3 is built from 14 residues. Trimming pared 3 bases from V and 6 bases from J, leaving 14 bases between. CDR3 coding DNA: TGCGCCAGCAGCTGGGGACGGGTCGTGGATACGCAGTATTTT. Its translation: CASSWGRVVDTQYF.

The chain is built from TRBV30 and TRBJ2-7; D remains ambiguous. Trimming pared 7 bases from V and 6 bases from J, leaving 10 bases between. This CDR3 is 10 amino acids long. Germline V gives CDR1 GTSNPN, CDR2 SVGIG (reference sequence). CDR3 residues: CAYFRTEQYF. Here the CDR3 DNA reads TGTGCCTATTTCAGGACCGAGCAGTACTTC.

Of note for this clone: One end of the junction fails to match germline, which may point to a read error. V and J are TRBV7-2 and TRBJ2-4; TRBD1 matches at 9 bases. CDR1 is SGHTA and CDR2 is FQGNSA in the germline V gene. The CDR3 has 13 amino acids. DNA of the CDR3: TGTGCCAGCAGCTCCAGGGCGGGACAGGGATTCCACTTC. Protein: CASSSRAGQGFHF.

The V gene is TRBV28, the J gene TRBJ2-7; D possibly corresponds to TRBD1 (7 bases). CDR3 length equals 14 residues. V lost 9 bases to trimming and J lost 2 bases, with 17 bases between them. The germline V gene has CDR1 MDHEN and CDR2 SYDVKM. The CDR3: CASRPGGKTYEQYF. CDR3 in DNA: TGTGCCAGTAGGCCAGGGGGGAAGACCTACGAGCAGTACTTC.

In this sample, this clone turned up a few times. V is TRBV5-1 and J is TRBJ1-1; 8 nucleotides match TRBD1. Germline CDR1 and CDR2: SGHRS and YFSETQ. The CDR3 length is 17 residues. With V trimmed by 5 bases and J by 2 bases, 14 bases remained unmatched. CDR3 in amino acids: CASRVGAGGRGNTEAFF. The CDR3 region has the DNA TGCGCCAGCAGGGTTGGGGCAGGGGGCCGCGGAAACACTGAAGCTTTCTTT.

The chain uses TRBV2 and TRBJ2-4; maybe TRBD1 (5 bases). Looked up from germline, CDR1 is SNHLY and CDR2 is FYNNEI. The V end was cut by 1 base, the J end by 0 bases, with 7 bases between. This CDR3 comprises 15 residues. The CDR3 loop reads CASSEEGLAKNIQYF. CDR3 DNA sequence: TGTGCCAGCAGTGAAGAGGGGCTAGCCAAAAACATTCAGTACTTC.

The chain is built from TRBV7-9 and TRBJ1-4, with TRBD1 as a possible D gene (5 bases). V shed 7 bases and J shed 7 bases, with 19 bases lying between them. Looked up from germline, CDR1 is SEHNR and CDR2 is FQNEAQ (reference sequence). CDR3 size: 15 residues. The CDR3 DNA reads TGTGCCAGCAACTCAAACGGGGGTCCGGCTGAAAAACTGTTTTTT. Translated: CASNSNGGPAEKLFF. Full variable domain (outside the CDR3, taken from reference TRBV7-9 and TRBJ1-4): DTGVSQNPRHKITKRGQNVTFRCDPISEHNRLYWYRQTLGQGPEFLTYFQNEAQLEKSRLLSDRFSAERPKGSFSTLEIQRTEQGDSAMYLCASNSNGGPAEKLFFGSGTQLSVL.

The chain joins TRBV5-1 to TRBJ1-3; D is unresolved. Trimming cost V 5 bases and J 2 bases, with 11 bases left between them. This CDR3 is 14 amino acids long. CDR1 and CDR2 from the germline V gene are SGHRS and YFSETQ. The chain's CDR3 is CASSPGGAGNTIYF. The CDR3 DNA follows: TGCGCCAGCAGTCCCGGCGGAGCTGGAAACACCATATATTTT.

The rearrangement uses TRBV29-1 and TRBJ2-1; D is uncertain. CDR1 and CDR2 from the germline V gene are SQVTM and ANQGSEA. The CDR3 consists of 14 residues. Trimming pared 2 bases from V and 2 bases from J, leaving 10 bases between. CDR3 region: CSVERLVPYNEQFF. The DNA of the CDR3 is TGCAGCGTTGAACGGCTAGTGCCCTACAATGAGCAGTTCTTC.

The chain's CDR3 is CASSQEVGISYNEQFF. The CDR3 DNA reads TGCGCCAGCAGCCAAGAGGTCGGCATATCCTACAATGAGCAGTTCTTC. The V call is TRBV4-3, the J call TRBJ2-1; no definite D call. Trimming pared 0 bases from V and 1 base from J, leaving 10 bases between. This CDR3 contains 16 residues. Germline assignment: CDR1 LGHNA and CDR2 YSLEER.

CDR3 sequence: CASSQERGQSSGANVLTF. The CDR3 nucleotides are TGCGCCAGCAGCCAAGAAAGAGGGCAGTCCTCTGGGGCCAACGTCCTGACTTTC. The chain carries TRBV4-1 and TRBJ2-6; D is perhaps TRBD2 (5 bases). CDR1 and CDR2 (germline): MGHRA, YSYEKL. V was cut by 0 bases and J by 0 bases, with 12 bases left in between. The CDR3 spans 18 residues.

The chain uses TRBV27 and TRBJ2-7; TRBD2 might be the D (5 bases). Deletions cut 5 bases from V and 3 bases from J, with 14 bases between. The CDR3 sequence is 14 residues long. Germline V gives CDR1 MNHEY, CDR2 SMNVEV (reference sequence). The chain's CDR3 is CASSKEGARYEQYF. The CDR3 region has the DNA TGTGCCAGCAGTAAAGAGGGAGCCCGCTACGAGCAGTACTTC.

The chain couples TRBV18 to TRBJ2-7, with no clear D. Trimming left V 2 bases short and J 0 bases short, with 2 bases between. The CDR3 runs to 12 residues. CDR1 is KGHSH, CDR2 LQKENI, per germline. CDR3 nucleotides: TGTGCCAGCTCACCAACCTCCTACGAGCAGTACTTC. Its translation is CASSPTSYEQYF.

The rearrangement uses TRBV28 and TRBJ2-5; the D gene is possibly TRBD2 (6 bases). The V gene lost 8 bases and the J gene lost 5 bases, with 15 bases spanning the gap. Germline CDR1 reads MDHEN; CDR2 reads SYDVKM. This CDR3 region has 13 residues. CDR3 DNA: TGTGCCAGCGGCATCGCGGGGCCGGAGACCCAGTACTTC. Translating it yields CASGIAGPETQYF.

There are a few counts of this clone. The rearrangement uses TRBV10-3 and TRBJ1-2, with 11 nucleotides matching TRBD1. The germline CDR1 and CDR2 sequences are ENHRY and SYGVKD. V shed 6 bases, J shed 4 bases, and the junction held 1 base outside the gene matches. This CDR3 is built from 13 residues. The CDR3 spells CAISGTGGYGYTF. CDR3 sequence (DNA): TGTGCCATCAGCGGGACAGGGGGCTATGGCTACACCTTC.

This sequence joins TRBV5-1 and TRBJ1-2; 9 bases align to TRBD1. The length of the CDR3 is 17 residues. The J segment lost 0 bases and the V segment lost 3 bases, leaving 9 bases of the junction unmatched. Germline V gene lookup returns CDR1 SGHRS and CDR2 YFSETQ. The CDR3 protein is CASSSLGQGLANYGYTF. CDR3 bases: TGCGCCAGCAGCTCCTTGGGACAGGGATTAGCTAACTATGGCTACACCTTC.

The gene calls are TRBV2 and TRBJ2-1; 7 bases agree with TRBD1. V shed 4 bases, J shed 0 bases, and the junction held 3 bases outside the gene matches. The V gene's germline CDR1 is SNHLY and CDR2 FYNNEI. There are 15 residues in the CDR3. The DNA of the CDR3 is TGTGCCAGCAGTGCGGACAGGAGCTCCTACAATGAGCAGTTCTTC. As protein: CASSADRSSYNEQFF.

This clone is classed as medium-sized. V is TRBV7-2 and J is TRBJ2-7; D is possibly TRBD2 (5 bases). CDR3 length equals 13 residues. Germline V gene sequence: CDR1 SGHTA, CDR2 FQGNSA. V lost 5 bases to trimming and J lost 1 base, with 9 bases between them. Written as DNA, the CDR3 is TGTGCCAGCAGCCCCCCGGGGTCCTACGAGCAGTACTTC. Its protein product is CASSPPGSYEQYF.

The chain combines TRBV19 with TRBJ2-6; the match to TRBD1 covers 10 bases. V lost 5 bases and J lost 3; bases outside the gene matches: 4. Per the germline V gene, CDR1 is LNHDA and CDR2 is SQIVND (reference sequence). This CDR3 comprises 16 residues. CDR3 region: CASSFRTGGGANVLTF. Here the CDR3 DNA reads TGTGCCAGTAGTTTCCGGACAGGGGGTGGGGCCAACGTCCTGACTTTC. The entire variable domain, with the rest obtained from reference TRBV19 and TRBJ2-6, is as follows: DGGITQSPKYLFRKEGQNVTLSCEQNLNHDAMYWYRQDPGQGLRLIYYSQIVNDFQKGDIAEGYSVSREKKESFPLTVTSAQKNPTAFYLCASSFRTGGGANVLTFGAGSRLTVL.

This CDR3 reads CSAEWTGELFF. CDR3 coding DNA: TGCAGTGCGGAGTGGACCGGGGAGCTGTTTTTT. V usage is TRBV20-1 and J usage is TRBJ2-2, with D unresolved. The CDR3 runs 11 residues. Trimming removed 6 bases from V and 5 bases from J, with 7 bases in between. CDR1 DFQATT and CDR2 SNEGSKA come from the germline V gene (reference sequence).

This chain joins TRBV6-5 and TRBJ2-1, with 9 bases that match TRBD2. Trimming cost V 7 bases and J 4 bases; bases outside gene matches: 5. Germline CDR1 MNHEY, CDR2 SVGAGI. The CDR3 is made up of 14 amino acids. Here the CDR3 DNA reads TGTGCCAGCACTTCGCTAGCGGGGTACAATGAGCAGTTCTTC. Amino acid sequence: CASTSLAGYNEQFF.